The clone carrying this T cell receptor (beta chain) showed up just a few times. Germline and junction disagree at one end, which may indicate a read error. Sample-barcoded 5' priming and a J-beta primer mix drove a second PCR of roughly 6 to 12 cycles. MiXCR, applied by TCRdb to the 5' RACE reads, yields one record per CDR3 protein. Of approximately 800,000 distinct CDR3 sequences in the sample, approximately 24% were seen once. The sample comes from a study of blood T cells in healthy people across ages. The CDR3 contains 13 residues. CDR1 and CDR2 (germline): MDHEN, SYDVKM. The data also belong to a second study, concerning T cells of mothers and their children.

V and J are TRBV28 and TRBJ2-7; 8 bases line up with TRBD2. The sequenced sample was blood. This clonotype was obtained from a boy under 18 in good health. The CDR3 loop reads CAGSSPGGYEQYF. The CDR3 DNA reads as TGTGCCGGCAGCTCTCCGGGAGGGTACGAGCAATACTTC.